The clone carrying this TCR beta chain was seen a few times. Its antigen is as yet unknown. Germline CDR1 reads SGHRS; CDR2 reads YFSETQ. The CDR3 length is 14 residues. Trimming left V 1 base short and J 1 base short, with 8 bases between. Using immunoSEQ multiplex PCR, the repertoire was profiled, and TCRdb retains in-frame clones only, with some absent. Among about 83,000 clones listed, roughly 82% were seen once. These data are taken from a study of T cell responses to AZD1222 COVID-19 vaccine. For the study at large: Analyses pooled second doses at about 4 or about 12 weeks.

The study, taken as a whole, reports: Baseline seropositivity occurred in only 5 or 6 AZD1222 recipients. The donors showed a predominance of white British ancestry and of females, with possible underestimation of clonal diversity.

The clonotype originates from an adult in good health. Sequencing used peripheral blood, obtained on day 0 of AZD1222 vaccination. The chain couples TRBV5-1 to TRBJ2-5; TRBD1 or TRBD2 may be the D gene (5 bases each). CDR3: CASSLLGVQETQYF. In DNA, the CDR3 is TGCGCCAGCAGCTTGTTGGGGGTCCAAGAGACCCAGTACTTC.